These T cell receptor beta chains were read from a single sample in a study of early T cells in non-severe SARS-CoV-2 infection. TCRdb passed the 5' RACE reads through MiXCR, listing each CDR3 protein once. Here the sample spans under 70,000 distinct CDR3 sequences, more than 9% being singletons. Material for sequencing was whole blood. These receptors were collected from an adult who was a healthcare worker with PCR-confirmed SARS-CoV-2 infection or an uninfected control (not recorded which). Each CDR3 is given with its conserved first and last residue. A D gene is named only where the DNA matches it firmly. For some rows the clone size is stated as once, few or many, or as a class when expanded; others skip it.

v_gene	abundance	j_gene	len	d_gene	CDR3aa	CDR3nt
TRBV20-1	few	TRBJ2-1	12	-	CSARGAGSKQFF	TGCAGTGCTAGGGGTGCGGGATCAAAGCAGTTCTTC
TRBV5-6	-	TRBJ1-1	14	TRBD1	CASSIRGMNTEAFF	TGTGCCAGCAGTATCAGGGGGATGAACACTGAAGCTTTCTTT
TRBV5-6	many	TRBJ2-1	13	TRBD2	CASSFTGGNEQFF	TGTGCCAGCAGCTTCACGGGGGGCAATGAGCAGTTCTTC
TRBV10-3	many	TRBJ1-5	12	TRBD1	CAIRDRGQPQHF	TGTGCCATCAGGGACAGGGGGCAGCCCCAGCATTTT
TRBV5-6	many	TRBJ2-7	11	-	CASSSGYEQYF	TGTGCCAGCAGCTCAGGCTACGAGCAGTACTTC
TRBV29-1	-	TRBJ2-5	14	TRBD2	CSTRLAANQETQYF	TGCAGCACAAGACTAGCGGCGAACCAAGAGACCCAGTACTTC
TRBV7-9	many	TRBJ2-7	13	-	CASSTGRVIEQYF	TGTGCCAGCAGCACCGGTCGAGTCATCGAGCAGTACTTC
TRBV7-9	few	TRBJ1-3	16	-	CASSSPYDGEGNTIYF	TGTGCCAGCAGCTCCCCTTATGACGGAGAAGGAAACACCATATATTTT
TRBV19	-	TRBJ1-2	15	-	CASSIVEGRSYGYTF	TGTGCCAGTAGTATAGTTGAGGGTCGGAGCTATGGCTACACCTTC
TRBV6-1	-	TRBJ2-4	11	-	CASSGEYIQYF	TGTGCCAGCAGTGGGGAATACATTCAGTACTTC
TRBV11-2	many	TRBJ2-2	14	-	CASSFLGRTGELFF	TGTGCCAGCAGCTTTCTCGGTCGCACCGGGGAGCTGTTTTTT
TRBV5-4	many	TRBJ2-1	15	-	CASSLDGGSYNEQFF	TGTGCCAGCAGCTTGGACGGGGGCTCCTACAATGAGCAGTTCTTC
TRBV29-1	few	TRBJ2-7	12	TRBD1	CSAPGQGGKQYF	TGCAGCGCTCCGGGACAGGGGGGGAAGCAGTACTTC
TRBV5-1	many	TRBJ2-7	13	-	CASSFGRENEQYF	TGCGCCAGCAGCTTTGGCAGGGAGAACGAGCAGTACTTC
TRBV11-3	many	TRBJ2-1	13	TRBD2	CASSLTSGGEQFF	TGTGCCAGCAGCCTTACTAGCGGTGGCGAGCAGTTCTTC
TRBV5-6	-	TRBJ1-2	15	-	CASSPGSGNLYGYTF	TGTGCCAGCAGCCCGGGGTCCGGTAATCTCTATGGCTACACCTTC
TRBV19	many	TRBJ2-1	15	TRBD2	CASTLGLPSYNEQFF	TGTGCCAGTACCCTGGGACTACCCTCCTACAATGAGCAGTTCTTC
TRBV29-1	many	TRBJ2-1	10	-	CSAMYDEQFF	TGCAGCGCGATGTATGATGAGCAGTTCTTC
TRBV18	many	TRBJ2-3	13	-	CASSPGQMETQYF	TGTGCCAGCTCCCCTGGGCAAATGGAGACGCAGTATTTT
TRBV19	-	TRBJ2-2	16	TRBD1	CASSIQGAGGTGELFF	TGTGCCAGTAGTATACAGGGGGCAGGTGGCACCGGGGAGCTGTTTTTT
TRBV27	many	TRBJ2-4	14	-	CASKPDLAKNIQYF	TGTGCCAGTAAACCCGATCTAGCCAAAAACATTCAGTACTTC
TRBV30	-	TRBJ2-7	15	TRBD1	CAWSAPGQGSYEQYF	TGTGCCTGGAGTGCCCCGGGACAGGGTTCCTACGAGCAGTACTTC
TRBV6-8	many	TRBJ2-1	16	TRBD1	CASSYSPTGGYDEQFF	TGTGCCAGCAGTTACTCGCCGACAGGGGGGTACGATGAGCAGTTCTTC
TRBV12-3/TRBV12-4	many	TRBJ1-5	16	-	CASSSWGTGLAQPQHF	TGTGCCAGCAGTTCTTGGGGTACAGGGTTGGCTCAGCCCCAGCATTTT
TRBV7-9	many	TRBJ2-3	15	-	CASSPRTAITDTQYF	TGTGCCAGCAGCCCGAGGACAGCGATAACAGATACGCAGTATTTT
TRBV5-8	many	TRBJ1-5	13	-	CASSLTANQPQHF	TGTGCCAGCAGCTTGACAGCCAATCAGCCCCAGCATTTT
TRBV5-1	-	TRBJ2-3	14	-	CASSLSVGADTQYF	TGCGCCAGCAGCTTGTCTGTGGGCGCGGATACGCAGTATTTT
TRBV18	-	TRBJ2-4	14	TRBD2	CASSLTSAKNIQYF	TGTGCCAGTTCCCTGACTAGCGCCAAAAACATTCAGTACTTC
TRBV12-3/TRBV12-4	many	TRBJ1-1	15	TRBD1	CASSPRDRGNTEAFF	TGTGCCAGCAGCCCCAGGGACAGGGGGAACACTGAAGCTTTCTTT
TRBV5-1	many	TRBJ1-5	14	-	CASSLDGSNQPQHF	TGCGCCAGCAGCTTGGACGGCTCCAATCAGCCCCAGCATTTT
TRBV29-1	-	TRBJ2-3	16	-	CSVDTGRGSGTDTQYF	TGCAGCGTTGATACGGGAAGGGGTTCTGGCACAGATACGCAGTATTTT
TRBV30	many	TRBJ2-5	14	-	CAWSRSGRLKAQYF	TGTGCCTGGAGTCGCTCCGGCCGCCTAAAGGCCCAGTACTTC
TRBV20-1	-	TRBJ2-5	13	-	CSAFVAVQEIQYF	TGCAGTGCTTTTGTAGCGGTACAAGAGATCCAGTACTTC
TRBV6-6	many	TRBJ2-2	15	TRBD1	CASSYSGSGGGELFF	TGTGCCAGCAGTTACTCGGGATCAGGGGGCGGAGAGCTGTTTTTT
TRBV7-6	many	TRBJ2-4	15	-	CASSFMAGLKNIQYF	TGTGCCAGCAGCTTTATGGCGGGCCTCAAAAACATTCAGTACTTC
TRBV11-2	-	TRBJ2-3	14	-	CASSQRDFADTQYF	TGTGCCAGCAGCCAAAGGGACTTTGCAGATACGCAGTATTTT
TRBV9	few	TRBJ2-1	16	TRBD1	CASSVGAGGLDNEQFF	TGTGCCAGCAGCGTAGGGGCAGGGGGTCTGGACAATGAGCAGTTCTTC
TRBV7-6	many	TRBJ2-2	15	TRBD1	CASSPGQGMIGELFF	TGTGCCAGCAGCCCAGGACAGGGGATGATCGGGGAGCTGTTTTTT
TRBV12-3/TRBV12-4	few	TRBJ2-1	17	-	CASSLLGWGPVVDEQFF	TGTGCCAGCAGTTTATTAGGCTGGGGACCAGTCGTCGATGAGCAGTTCTTC
TRBV29-1	many	TRBJ1-2	11	-	CSAAANYGYTF	TGCAGCGCGGCAGCTAACTATGGCTACACCTTC
TRBV6-6	few	TRBJ1-2	14	-	CASRLGQSGDGYTF	TGTGCCAGCCGACTGGGGCAGTCGGGGGACGGCTACACCTTC
TRBV11-2	many	TRBJ2-7	14	-	CASSLGAPYYEQYF	TGTGCCAGCAGCTTAGGGGCACCCTACTACGAGCAGTACTTC